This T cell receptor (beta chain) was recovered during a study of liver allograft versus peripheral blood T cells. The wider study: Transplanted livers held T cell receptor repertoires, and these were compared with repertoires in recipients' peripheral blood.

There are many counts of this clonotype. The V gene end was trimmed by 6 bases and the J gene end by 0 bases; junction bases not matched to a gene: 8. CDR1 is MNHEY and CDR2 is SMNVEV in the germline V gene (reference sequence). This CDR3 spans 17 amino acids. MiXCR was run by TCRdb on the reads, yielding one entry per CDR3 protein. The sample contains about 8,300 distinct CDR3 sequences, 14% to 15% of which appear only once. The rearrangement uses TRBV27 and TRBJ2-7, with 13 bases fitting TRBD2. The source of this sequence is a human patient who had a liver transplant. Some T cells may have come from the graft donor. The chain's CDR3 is CASRPRTSGSSSYEQYF. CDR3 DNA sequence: TGTGCCAGCAGACCCAGGACTAGCGGGAGTTCCTCCTACGAGCAGTACTTC.